This T cell receptor beta chain was documented in a study of cytomegalovirus exposure and HLA in healthy donors. PCR primers comprised 60 Vbeta and 13 Jbeta primers. TCRdb's table, derived via immunoSEQ multiplex PCR, lists solely in-frame clones and lacks some. Here the sample spans 100,000 to 150,000 clones, around 77% being singletons. As for this clone: The antigen is unknown.

The CDR3 has 15 residues. J gave up 2 bases and V 6 bases, and 7 bases lay outside the gene matches. Looked up from germline, CDR1 is ENHRY and CDR2 is SYGVKD. Broader study findings: In a later analysis, at a false discovery rate of 0.05, over 15,000 TCR beta sequences were associated with HLA alleles. In a later analysis, a missense DCLRE1C variant was linked to TCR beta V- and J-gene trimming. What a later analysis showed was that several of the most significant clusters appeared linked to common viral pathogens.

This chain connects TRBV10-3 to TRBJ1-2; 9 bases are a match to TRBD1. This clonotype was sampled from a woman in her sixties or seventies in good health and CMV-seronegative. Sequencing was carried out using PBMCs. CDR3 residues: CAISDTGTGNYGYTF. The CDR3 nucleotides read TGTGCCATCAGCGACACTGGGACAGGGAACTATGGCTACACCTTC.